This TCR beta chain was documented in a study of cytomegalovirus exposure and HLA in healthy donors (TCRdb year 2017). For the study in its entirety: The 650 to 750 repertoires of the first cohort and the 95 to 150 validation repertoires were produced on the same platform, according to a later analysis. The aim of the study was to test whether cataloging public T cell receptors could identify signatures of past pathogen exposure. In addition to the first cohort of roughly 700 subjects, a separate validation cohort of 130 or so different subjects was used. To predict cytomegalovirus infection status, the study combined high-throughput TCR immunosequencing, statistical association of individual TCRs with disease status, and machine learning. What the authors observed across the whole study: In the study, some 180 TCR beta chains were listed as associated with cytomegalovirus. Of the cluster scores, 90% to 95% were above 0 in a later analysis, which found that TCRs clustered in the first cohort also tended to co-occur in the roughly 130 validation repertoires. In vitro tests confirmed that a few of the cytomegalovirus-associated TCR beta chains recognize cytomegalovirus antigens. A later analysis had no HLA typing for the validation cohort, so co-occurrence there was scored across all 120 or so repertoires. The authors suggested that the approach could potentially be generalized to other disease states and immunological phenotypes. In both the original and validation cohorts, the classifier was reported to diagnose cytomegalovirus status with high specificity and sensitivity. Most TCR sequences were observed very rarely across donors, whereas some public TCRs were present in many individuals.

There are 15 amino acids in the CDR3, from cysteine to phenylalanine inclusive. The read is trimmed to its CDR3 DNA, 45 bases read in frame from base 1. Germline trimming amounts to 8 bases on V and 5 bases on J, with 12 as the count of junction bases outside the gene matches. CDR1 MDHEN and CDR2 SYDVKM were looked up in the germline V gene. Of note for this clone: No cognate antigen has been identified for it. No qualities accompany the bases; no much larger clone lies one base away.

Library preparation was by the immunoSEQ multiplex PCR assay. The study's processing was this. A statistical classification framework was built to diagnose cytomegalovirus status from the catalog of TCR beta chain sequences. What TCRdb holds here is the immuneACCESS table cut down to in-frame rearrangements. Part of the clones is not present; checked against another copy, under half of the missing clones reflect an unresolved V gene, and the others are unexplained. V, J and clone size derive from that table, while D and trimming were established from the DNA sequence. This sample has about 180,000 clones in its table, and about 85% of those were observed once. Roughly 15% of the sample goes to the ten largest clones. The donors were included in the validation cohort of around 120 subjects, a group kept apart from the approximately 700-subject first cohort.

The sample comprised PBMCs. The sequence joins TRBV28 to TRBJ1-1; 9 middle bases align to TRBD1. The receptor was isolated from a man aged 18 to 30 in good health and CMV-seropositive. CDR3 reads: CASLTSGTGLTEAFF. The bases are TGTGCCAGCCTCACTTCCGGGACAGGGTTGACTGAAGCTTTCTTT.